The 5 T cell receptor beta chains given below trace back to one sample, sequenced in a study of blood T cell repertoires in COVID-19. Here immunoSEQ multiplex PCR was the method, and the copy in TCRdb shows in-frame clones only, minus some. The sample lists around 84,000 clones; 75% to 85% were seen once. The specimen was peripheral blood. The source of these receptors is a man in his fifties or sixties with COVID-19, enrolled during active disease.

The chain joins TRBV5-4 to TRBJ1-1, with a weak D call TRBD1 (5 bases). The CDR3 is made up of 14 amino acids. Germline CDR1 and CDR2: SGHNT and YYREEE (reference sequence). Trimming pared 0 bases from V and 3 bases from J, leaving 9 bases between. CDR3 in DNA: TGTGCCAGCAGCTTGGATGGAGGGGACACTGAAGCTTTCTTT. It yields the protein CASSLDGGDTEAFF.

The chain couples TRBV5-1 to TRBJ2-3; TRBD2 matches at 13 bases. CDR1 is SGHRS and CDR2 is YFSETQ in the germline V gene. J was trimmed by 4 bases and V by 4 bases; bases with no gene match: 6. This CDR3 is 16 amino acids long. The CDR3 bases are TGCGCCAGCAGCATCGGACTAGCGGGAGTATCAGATACGCAGTATTTT. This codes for CASSIGLAGVSDTQYF.

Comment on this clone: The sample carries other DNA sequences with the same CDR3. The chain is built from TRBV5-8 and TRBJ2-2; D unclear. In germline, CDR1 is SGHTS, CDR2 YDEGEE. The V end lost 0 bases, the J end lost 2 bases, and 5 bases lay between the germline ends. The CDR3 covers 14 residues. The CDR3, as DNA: TGTGCCAGCAGCTTGGTAGCTAACACCGGGGAGCTGTTTTTT. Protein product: CASSLVANTGELFF.

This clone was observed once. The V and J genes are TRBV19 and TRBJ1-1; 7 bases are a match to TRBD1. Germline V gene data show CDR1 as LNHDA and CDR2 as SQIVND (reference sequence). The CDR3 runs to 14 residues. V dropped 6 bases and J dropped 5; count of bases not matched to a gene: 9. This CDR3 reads CASSRDSGGTEAFF. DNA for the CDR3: TGTGCCAGTAGCAGGGACAGTGGCGGGACTGAAGCTTTCTTT.

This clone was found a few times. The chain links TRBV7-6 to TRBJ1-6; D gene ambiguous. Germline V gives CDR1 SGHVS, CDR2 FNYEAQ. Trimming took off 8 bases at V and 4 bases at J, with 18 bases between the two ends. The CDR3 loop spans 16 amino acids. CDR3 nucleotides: TGTGCCAGCTCCCCGGCAGCCGGAGCTTATAATTCACCCCTCCACTTT. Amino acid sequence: CASSPAAGAYNSPLHF.